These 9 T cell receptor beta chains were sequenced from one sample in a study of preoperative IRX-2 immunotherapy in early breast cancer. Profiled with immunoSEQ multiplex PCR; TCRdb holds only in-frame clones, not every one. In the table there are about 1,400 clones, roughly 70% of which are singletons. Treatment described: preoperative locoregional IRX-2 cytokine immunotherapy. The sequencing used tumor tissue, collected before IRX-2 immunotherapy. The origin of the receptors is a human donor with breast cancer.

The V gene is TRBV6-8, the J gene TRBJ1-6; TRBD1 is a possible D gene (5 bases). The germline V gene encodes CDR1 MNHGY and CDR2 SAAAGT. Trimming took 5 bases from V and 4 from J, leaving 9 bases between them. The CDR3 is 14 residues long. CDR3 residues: CASSAGPYNSPLHF. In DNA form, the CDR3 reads TGTGCCAGCAGTGCGGGACCYTATAATTCACCCCTCCACTTT.

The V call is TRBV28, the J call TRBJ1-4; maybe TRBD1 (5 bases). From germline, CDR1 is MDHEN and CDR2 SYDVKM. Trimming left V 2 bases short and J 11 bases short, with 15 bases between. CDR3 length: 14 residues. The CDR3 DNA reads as TGTGCCAGCAGTTTAGGGGGGGGTCAAGGGAAACTGTTTTTT. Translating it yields CASSLGGGQGKLFF.

CDR3 sequence: CATETGLGAEAFF. The DNA of the CDR3 is TGCGCCACCGAGACGGGTCTGGGGGCTGAAGCTTTCTTT. The J gene is TRBJ1-1, the V gene TRBV23-1; possibly TRBD1 for D (5 bases). TRBV23-1 is annotated as an ORF whose role is uncertain. The V end lost 10 bases, the J end lost 6 bases, and 18 bases lay between the germline ends. The CDR3 covers 13 residues.

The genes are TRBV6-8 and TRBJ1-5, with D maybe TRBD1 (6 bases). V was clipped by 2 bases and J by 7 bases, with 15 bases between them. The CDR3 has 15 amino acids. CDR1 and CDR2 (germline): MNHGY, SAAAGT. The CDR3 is CASSYGGAGEQPQHF. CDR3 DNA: TGTGCCAGCAGTTACGGGGGTGCAGGGGAACAGCCCCAGCATTTT.

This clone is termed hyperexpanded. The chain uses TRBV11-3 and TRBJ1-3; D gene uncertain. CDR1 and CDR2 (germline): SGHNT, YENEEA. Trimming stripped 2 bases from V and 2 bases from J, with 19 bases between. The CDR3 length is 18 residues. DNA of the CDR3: TGTGCCAGCAGCTTATCCCGGGGAAGGGTGATGACTGGAAACACCATATATTTT. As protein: CASSLSRGRVMTGNTIYF.

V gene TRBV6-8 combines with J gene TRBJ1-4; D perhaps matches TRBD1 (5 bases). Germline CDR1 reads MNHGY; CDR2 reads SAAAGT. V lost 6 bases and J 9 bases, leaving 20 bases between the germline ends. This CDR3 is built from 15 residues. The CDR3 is CASRSPGLGNQKLFF. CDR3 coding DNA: TGTGCCAGCAGGTCCCCGGGACTCGGGAATCAAAAACTGTTTTTT.

CDR3 bases: TGTGCCAGCAGCTTAGGGGGACAGGGGGCGCGGCAGTACGTC. It yields the protein CASSLGGQGARQYV. The V gene is TRBV11-3, the J gene TRBJ2-7, with 12 bases that match TRBD1. After removal of 1 base from V and 9 bases from J, the junction contained 4 bases not matched to a gene. The CDR3 is made up of 14 amino acids. Looked up from germline, CDR1 is SGHNT and CDR2 is YENEEA.

The CDR3 protein is CASSYTTGSDQPQHF. CDR3 bases: TGTGCCAGCAGTTACACGACAGGGAGCGATCAGCCCCAGCATTTT. V usage is TRBV6-8 and J usage is TRBJ1-5, with TRBD1 identical over 7 bases. Germline loops: CDR1 MNHGY, CDR2 SAAAGT. The CDR3 is 15 amino acids. J gave up 5 bases and V 2 bases, and 6 bases lay outside the gene matches.

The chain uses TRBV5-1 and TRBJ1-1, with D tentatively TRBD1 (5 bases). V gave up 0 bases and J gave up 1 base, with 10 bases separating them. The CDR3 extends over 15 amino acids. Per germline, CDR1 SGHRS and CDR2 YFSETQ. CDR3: CASSLAGYGNTEAFF. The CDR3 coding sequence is TGCGCCAGCAGCTTGGCAGGGTATGGGAACACTGAAGCTTTCTTT.